This record concerns one T cell receptor (beta chain) sequence. Its target is unknown. The sample originates from a study of Ad26.COV2.S vaccination and SARS-CoV-2 variants. Overall study findings and caveats: After vaccination, reports described spike-specific CD8+ and CD4+ T cell responses as showing substantial breadth.

TCRdb's copy holds only in-frame clones and misses some; the assay was immunoSEQ multiplex PCR. The sample records about 480,000 clones, about 83% being singletons. Treatment here: about 20 received Ad26.COV2.S at low or high dose, single or two shots; several received placebo; per-sample allocation not given. Collection of samples fell on day 63 after the first vaccine or placebo injection. V shed 4 bases and J shed 0 bases, with 11 bases lying between them. The CDR3 has 15 amino acids. In germline, CDR1 is SGHRS, CDR2 YFSETQ. The input for sequencing was peripheral blood, taken in a trial of Ad26.COV2.S vaccine versus placebo. The receptor was derived from a person aged 18-65 years who received the Ad26.COV2.S COVID-19 vaccine or a placebo. The chain has TRBV5-1 and TRBJ1-3; no clear D. The CDR3 region is CASSTGPSSGNTIYF. The CDR3 DNA reads TGCGCCAGCAGCACTGGTCCTTCCTCTGGAAACACCATATATTTT.